A selection of T cell receptor beta chains follows, all from one sample in a study of T cell responses to AZD1222 COVID-19 vaccine. Data came from immunoSEQ multiplex PCR; TCRdb stores just in-frame clones and leaves some out. The data contain 110,000 to 150,000 clones, about 94% of them singletons. The source was peripheral blood, collected on day 0 of AZD1222 vaccination. These receptors were collected from an adult in good health. Both conserved end residues are part of each CDR3. The D gene is left open where the match is weak. Rows may omit the clone size; those that give it use once, few, many or a size class.

J	length	D	V	size	CDR3	DNA
TRBJ2-5	17	-	TRBV4-2	-	CASSQPSRSGDQETQYF	TGTGCCAGCAGCCAGCCCTCCCGGTCCGGGGACCAAGAGACCCAGTACTTC
TRBJ2-2	16	-	TRBV10-1	-	CASSESVQENTGELFF	TGCGCCAGCAGTGAGTCTGTGCAGGAGAACACCGGGGAGCTGTTTTTT
TRBJ1-1	11	-	TRBV12-3/TRBV12-4	-	CASRAGPEAFF	TGTGCCAGCAGGGCAGGGCCTGAAGCTTTCTTT
TRBJ2-1	16	TRBD2	TRBV27	-	CASSLRAGLAGVEQFF	TGTGCCAGCAGTTTAAGGGCCGGACTAGCGGGAGTCGAGCAGTTCTTC
TRBJ1-2	14	-	TRBV29-1	-	CSVPTGGFGYGYTF	TGCAGCGTTCCCACCGGGGGGTTTGGCTATGGCTACACCTTC
TRBJ2-2	17	TRBD1	TRBV2	-	CASSEVLGGLDTGELFF	TGTGCCAGCAGTGAAGTTTTAGGGGGCTTGGACACCGGGGAGCTGTTTTTT
TRBJ1-5	16	TRBD1	TRBV19	-	CASSTRTGNSNQPQHF	TGTGCCAGTAGCACACGGACAGGCAATAGCAATCAGCCCCAGCATTTT
TRBJ2-1	15	-	TRBV10-3	-	CAITPDASSYNEQFF	TGTGCCATCACCCCCGACGCCAGCTCCTACAATGAGCAGTTCTTC
TRBJ2-7	15	-	TRBV11-2	-	CASSPSRGASYEQYF	TGTGCCAGCAGCCCCAGTCGTGGGGCGTCCTACGAGCAGTACTTC
TRBJ2-7	15	-	TRBV11-2	-	CASSLAGESIREQYF	TGTGCCAGCAGCTTAGCGGGAGAATCAATCCGCGAGCAGTACTTC
TRBJ2-7	15	-	TRBV6-5	few	CASTKTGTGAYEQYF	TGTGCCAGCACAAAAACCGGGACTGGCGCCTACGAGCAGTACTTC
TRBJ2-1	13	-	TRBV5-6	-	CASFRFSYNEQFF	TGTGCCAGTTTCCGATTTTCCTACAATGAGCAGTTCTTC
TRBJ2-1	16	TRBD2	TRBV28	-	CASSDGGGRPNNEQFF	TGTGCCAGCAGTGACGGGGGCGGGAGGCCTAACAATGAGCAGTTCTTC
TRBJ1-1	13	-	TRBV9	-	CASSVLGGTEAFF	TGTGCCAGCAGCGTTTTAGGAGGAACTGAAGCTTTCTTT
TRBJ1-6	14	-	TRBV28	-	CASSLELYNSPLHF	TGTGCCAGCAGTTTAGAGCTATATAATTCACCCCTCCACTTT
TRBJ1-2	15	TRBD1	TRBV6-5	-	CASSYGQGADYGYTF	TGTGCCAGCAGTTACGGGCAGGGGGCTGACTATGGCTACACCTTC
TRBJ1-2	14	-	TRBV7-2	-	CASSLRTMRYGYTF	TGTGCCAGCAGCCTTCGAACAATGCGCTATGGCTACACCTTC
TRBJ1-2	16	TRBD1	TRBV19	-	CASRTYVDRVNYGYTF	TGTGCCAGTAGGACGTACGTGGACAGGGTTAACTATGGCTACACCTTC
TRBJ2-1	13	-	TRBV5-1	-	CASSPTIVDEQFF	TGCGCCAGCAGCCCCACAATTGTCGATGAGCAGTTCTTC
TRBJ2-1	11	-	TRBV20-1	-	CSALKGNEQFF	TGCAGTGCGTTGAAGGGGAATGAGCAGTTCTTC
TRBJ1-2	15	-	TRBV3-1/TRBV3-2	-	CASSQDIVSGRGYTF	TGTGCCAGCAGCCAAGATATAGTGTCGGGACGGGGCTACACCTTC
TRBJ2-7	17	-	TRBV4-1	few	CASSQDAMVPGEYEQYF	TGCGCCAGCAGCCAAGATGCCATGGTACCAGGGGAGTACGAGCAGTACTTC
TRBJ1-2	12	TRBD1	TRBV5-5	-	CASGQGAVGYTF	TGTGCCTCGGGACAGGGGGCTGTTGGCTACACCTTC
TRBJ1-2	12	-	TRBV6-5	once	CASRDRGYGYTF	TGTGCCAGCAGGGACAGAGGCTATGGCTACACCTTC
TRBJ2-5	15	-	TRBV14	-	CASSQAGTPRETQYF	TGTGCCAGCAGCCAAGCAGGAACACCTCGGGAGACCCAGTACTTC
TRBJ1-1	14	-	TRBV4-1	-	CASSQGREVTEAFF	TGCGCCAGCAGCCAAGGTAGGGAGGTCACTGAAGCTTTCTTT
TRBJ1-1	14	-	TRBV10-2	-	CASSESGGDTEAFF	TGCGCCAGCAGTGAGTCGGGAGGAGACACTGAAGCTTTCTTT
TRBJ2-3	13	-	TRBV7-7	-	CASSLGPTDTQYF	TGTGCCAGCAGCTTGGGTCCCACAGATACGCAGTATTTT
TRBJ2-5	15	TRBD1	TRBV30	-	CACKPGQGARETQYF	TGTGCCTGTAAACCGGGACAGGGGGCTCGAGAGACCCAGTACTTC
TRBJ1-2	15	TRBD1	TRBV30	-	CAWRGGQGHYYGYTF	TGTGCCTGGAGGGGGGGACAGGGGCATTACTATGGCTACACCTTC
TRBJ2-1	18	TRBD1	TRBV6-1	-	CASSEPIVRDRADNEQFF	TGTGCCAGCAGTGAGCCCATTGTCCGGGACAGGGCGGACAATGAGCAGTTCTTC
TRBJ2-5	15	TRBD1	TRBV2	once	CASRGQGGYQETQYF	TGTGCCAGCAGGGGACAGGGGGGGTACCAAGAGACCCAGTACTTC
TRBJ1-5	14	-	TRBV21-1	-	CASRGGGKCQPQHF	TGTGCCAGCAGGGGTGGGGGCAAATGTCAGCCCCAGCATTTT
TRBJ1-5	12	-	TRBV30	-	CAWSKDWVPQHF	TGTGCCTGGAGTAAGGATTGGGTGCCCCAGCATTTT
TRBJ1-1	16	TRBD1	TRBV19	-	CASSLLGGQLNTEAFF	TGTGCCAGTAGTCTCCTGGGGGGACAGTTGAACACTGAAGCTTTCTTT
TRBJ2-1	15	TRBD2	TRBV14	-	CASSQGTSAINEQFF	TGTGCCAGCAGCCAAGGGACTAGCGCGATCAATGAGCAGTTCTTC
TRBJ2-7	15	-	TRBV9	-	CASSVTRNNSYEQYF	TGTGCCAGCAGCGTCACTAGAAACAACTCCTACGAGCAGTACTTC
TRBJ2-1	16	TRBD2	TRBV24-1	once	CATSDFSSGREGEQFF	TGTGCCACCAGTGATTTCTCTAGCGGGAGAGAGGGTGAGCAGTTCTTC
TRBJ2-2	14	-	TRBV28	once	CASSLTENTGELFF	TGTGCCAGCAGTTTGACCGAAAACACCGGGGAGCTGTTTTTT
TRBJ1-3	13	-	TRBV5-4	-	CASNTGLGNTIYF	TGTGCCAGCAACACGGGGTTAGGAAACACCATATATTTT